Each of the 3 T cell receptor beta chains below was sequenced from the same sample in a study of T-cell reconstitution after alpha-beta-depleted transplantation in children. This sample's TCRbeta library carried unique molecular identifier barcodes. Using its own MiXCR run on the PCR reads, TCRdb lists one record per CDR3 protein. The sample consists of 500,000 to 600,000 distinct CDR3 sequences, approximately 29% of them appearing once. The source material was PBMCs from the stem cell graft donor, sampled from the stem cell graft. Source of these receptors: a human donor who donated a stem cell graft to a child with aplastic anemia.

V usage is TRBV4-1 and J usage is TRBJ2-1; 12 bases map to TRBD2. V was clipped by 1 base and J by 0 bases; unmatched bases: 4. The CDR3 length is 18 residues. Germline V CDR1 and CDR2: MGHRA, YSYEKL. The DNA of the CDR3 is TGCGCCAGCAGCCAAGGCCCTAGCGGGAGGGCCTCCTACAATGAGCAGTTCTTC. Amino acid sequence: CASSQGPSGRASYNEQFF.

This clonotype came up a few times. The chain is built from TRBV4-1 and TRBJ2-1, with 12 nucleotides matching TRBD2. The CDR3 contains 16 residues. Trimming removed 3 bases from V and 6 bases from J; junction bases left unmatched: 6. Germline CDR1 and CDR2: MGHRA and YSYEKL. CDR3 bases: TGCGCCAGCAGCCATCTTGCTAGCGGGAGGGCCAATGAGCAGTTCTTC. It encodes CASSHLASGRANEQFF.

This clonotype was recorded a few times. The rearrangement uses TRBV12-3 or TRBV12-4 and TRBJ1-5; 7 bases are a match to TRBD1. The CDR3 runs 15 residues. V lost 3 bases to trimming and J lost 6 bases; unmatched junction nucleotides: 8. The CDR3 region is CASSLIGGESQPQHF. CDR3 DNA: TGTGCCAGCAGTTTGATAGGGGGCGAGAGTCAGCCCCAGCATTTT.